This TCR beta chain was obtained from a study of CD8 T cells in ankylosing spondylitis. MiXCR, run by TCRdb on the 5' RACE reads, gives a single entry per CDR3 protein. The data hold fewer than 550,000 distinct CDR3 sequences, with approximately 5.3% observed a single time. Comments on this clonotype: Antigen: not known.

Findings and limits, study-wide: Peripheral blood held disease-linked clones only at relatively low frequency, and these were CD8+. Ankylosing spondylitis blood appeared to carry a characteristic TCR beta motif of roughly eight highly homologous variants.

V was pared by 4 bases and J by 2 bases, with 8 bases between. The CDR3 length is 13 residues. Germline V lookup: CDR1 SGHAT, CDR2 FQNNGV. The V call is TRBV11-2, the J call TRBJ1-1; D unclear. The clonotype originates from a male donor with ankylosing spondylitis. The specimen sequenced was blood, either unsorted or a sorted T cell fraction (not recorded which). The CDR3 DNA follows: TGTGCCAGCAGCTCAGCTTTTAACACTGAAGCTTTCTTT. It is translated as CASSSAFNTEAFF.